This entry lists 18 T cell receptor beta chains sequenced from one sample in a study of Graves' ophthalmopathy and Graves' hyperthyroidism. CDR3 regions of TCR beta were amplified from RNA transcripts. The first round was an RT-PCR with HTBI primers, and the second round was a multiplex PCR. TCRdb reprocessed the multiplex PCR reads via MiXCR and lists one record per CDR3 protein. The data hold about 210,000 distinct CDR3 sequences, with 25% to 30% observed a single time. The sequenced material came from peripheral blood. Source of these receptors: a man over 45 with Graves' ophthalmopathy.

This clonotype was detected many times. V is TRBV12-3 or TRBV12-4 and J is TRBJ2-5, with D hard to call. The CDR3 loop spans 13 amino acids. The V end lost 7 bases, the J end lost 4 bases, and 13 bases lay between the germline ends. CDR3 loop: CASTLTSGETQYF. The CDR3, as DNA: TGTGCCAGCACCCTGACGAGTGGAGAGACCCAGTACTTC.

In its sample, this clonotype was seen many times. V usage is TRBV5-1 and J usage is TRBJ2-7; 9 bases are a match to TRBD2. Germline V gives CDR1 SGHRS, CDR2 YFSETQ. The CDR3 runs 15 residues. The J segment lost 2 bases and the V segment lost 0 bases, leaving 3 bases of the junction unmatched. This chain's CDR3 is CASSLAGGRAYEQYF. CDR3 coding DNA: TGCGCCAGCAGCTTGGCCGGCGGGAGGGCCTACGAGCAGTACTTC.

V usage is TRBV6-5 and J usage is TRBJ1-5; perhaps TRBD1 as D (5 bases). The CDR3 is 15 residues long. Looked up from germline, CDR1 is MNHEY and CDR2 is SVGAGI. The V and J ends lost 0 bases and 5 bases respectively, with 11 bases between them. DNA for the CDR3: TGTGCCAGCAGTTACTCCGGGACTTACTATCAGCCCCAGCATTTT. Encoded protein: CASSYSGTYYQPQHF.

Many counts were recorded for this clonotype. The chain links TRBV7-9 to TRBJ1-6; a possible D gene is TRBD1 (5 bases). The CDR3 has 16 residues. Germline CDR1 reads SEHNR; CDR2 reads FQNEAQ (reference sequence). Trimming removed 0 bases at V and 4 bases at J, with 10 bases between. The CDR3 here is CASSLAGTAYNSPLHF. In DNA, the CDR3 is TGTGCCAGCAGCTTAGCCGGGACCGCGTATAATTCACCCCTCCACTTT.

The chain couples TRBV7-2 to TRBJ2-2; 7 nucleotides line up with TRBD2. Trimming took 6 bases from V and 7 from J; bases not matched to a gene: 11. The CDR3 has 15 residues. Germline V CDR1 and CDR2: SGHTA, FQGNSA. As DNA, the CDR3 is TGTGCCAGCAGTCAATGGTCGGGGGGAGTCGGGGAGCTGTTTTTT. Protein product: CASSQWSGGVGELFF. Full variable domain (missing parts from reference TRBV7-2 and TRBJ2-2): GAGVSQSPSNKVTEKGKDVELRCDPISGHTALYWYRQSLGQGLEFLIYFQGNSAPDKSGLPSDRFSAERTGGSVSTLTIQRTQQEDSAVYLCASSQWSGGVGELFFGEGSRLTVL.

V usage is TRBV20-1 and J usage is TRBJ2-5; TRBD1 matches at 8 bases. The ends lost 5 bases at V and 2 bases at J; junction bases unmatched: 7. The CDR3 extends over 14 amino acids. The germline CDR1 and CDR2 sequences are DFQATT and SNEGSKA (reference sequence). The DNA for the CDR3 is TGCAGTGCTGAACCCGGGACAGGACAAGAGACCCAGTACTTC. Translation: CSAEPGTGQETQYF.

There are many counts of this clonotype. This rearrangement joins TRBV28 to TRBJ1-1; the match to TRBD1 covers 8 bases. The CDR3 runs 15 residues. Looked up from germline, CDR1 is MDHEN and CDR2 is SYDVKM. With 5 bases clipped from V and 4 bases from J, the junction kept 9 bases outside the gene matches. The CDR3 nucleotides read TGTGCCAGCAGTCTCGGGACAGGCTTGAGCACTGAAGCTTTCTTT. Translation: CASSLGTGLSTEAFF.

There are many counts of this clonotype. The V gene is TRBV6-5, the J gene TRBJ2-5, with 7 bases lining up with TRBD1. V lost 5 bases to trimming and J lost 7 bases; unmatched junction nucleotides: 10. The germline V gene has CDR1 MNHEY and CDR2 SVGAGI. This CDR3 region has 14 residues. CDR3 sequence reads: CASSPGDRPGTQYF. Written as DNA, the CDR3 is TGTGCCAGCAGTCCTGGGGACAGACCGGGGACCCAGTACTTC.

This clonotype was counted ten times or more. The chain carries TRBV4-3 and TRBJ1-6; no clear D. CDR3 length: 15 residues. V lost 0 bases, J lost 4 bases, and 7 bases lay in between. Germline CDR1 LGHNA, CDR2 YSLEER. CDR3 in amino acids: CASSQELSYNSPLHF. DNA for the CDR3: TGCGCCAGCAGCCAAGAACTGAGTTATAATTCACCCCTCCACTTT.

This clonotype was counted at least ten times. The V call is TRBV6-1, the J call TRBJ1-1; TRBD1 matches at 8 bases. V lost 6 bases, J lost 7 bases, and 13 bases stayed unmatched. The CDR3 runs to 15 residues. CDR1 is MNHNS and CDR2 is SASEGT in the germline V gene. CDR3 in amino acids: CASSDHIDRGREAFF. The CDR3 DNA reads TGTGCCAGCAGCGACCACATTGACAGGGGACGTGAAGCTTTCTTT.

This clonotype was detected many times. The V and J genes are TRBV19 and TRBJ1-5, with 7 nucleotides matching TRBD1. V was clipped by 7 bases and J by 0 bases; unmatched bases: 6. The CDR3 is 15 amino acids. CDR1 and CDR2 (germline): LNHDA, SQIVND (reference sequence). The CDR3 reads CASMPGGYSNQPQHF. Written as DNA, the CDR3 is TGTGCCAGTATGCCAGGGGGTTATAGCAATCAGCCCCAGCATTTT.

This clonotype was observed many times. The CDR3: CSAREMGKGAFHEQYF. The CDR3 DNA follows: TGCAGTGCTAGAGAAATGGGGAAGGGGGCTTTCCACGAGCAGTACTTC. This sequence joins TRBV20-1 and TRBJ2-7; 7 bases match TRBD1. CDR3 length: 16 residues. Per germline, CDR1 DFQATT and CDR2 SNEGSKA (reference sequence). Trimming took 0 bases from V and 5 from J; bases not matched to a gene: 13.

The chain couples TRBV6-2 or TRBV6-3 to TRBJ1-2; D is uncertain. In germline, CDR1 is MNHEY, CDR2 SVGEGT. V was pared by 6 bases and J by 5 bases, with 7 bases between. This CDR3 contains 11 residues. The CDR3 sequence is CASSLHYGYTF. The CDR3 DNA reads TGTGCCAGCAGCCTACATTATGGCTACACCTTC.

This clonotype was seen many times. The chain joins TRBV20-1 to TRBJ2-2; 16 nucleotides align to TRBD2. This CDR3 is built from 18 residues. The germline CDR1 and CDR2 sequences are DFQATT and SNEGSKA (reference sequence). The ends lost 6 bases at V and 4 bases at J; junction bases unmatched: 11. In DNA, the CDR3 is TGCAGTGCCACCGGGACTAGCGGGAGGGGCGGGTTCACCGGGGAGCTGTTTTTT. This translates into CSATGTSGRGGFTGELFF.

This clonotype was observed at least ten times. V is TRBV7-3 and J is TRBJ2-7; D not certain. The germline V gene encodes CDR1 SGHTA and CDR2 FQGTGA. The CDR3 extends over 13 amino acids. Trimming took 5 bases from V and 3 from J, leaving 11 bases between them. The CDR3 is CASSIDGDYEQYF. Written as DNA, the CDR3 is TGTGCCAGCAGCATAGACGGTGACTACGAGCAGTACTTC.

The DNA for the CDR3 is TGTGCCAGCAGTTTTTCCCCAGCGGGGCAAGAGACCCAGTACTTC. It codes for CASSFSPAGQETQYF. V gene TRBV28 combines with J gene TRBJ2-5; 7 bases line up with TRBD2. The germline CDR1 and CDR2 sequences are MDHEN and SYDVKM. V gave up 3 bases and J gave up 2 bases; unmatched junction bases: 6. The CDR3 has 15 residues. Complete variable domain (other parts from reference TRBV28 and TRBJ2-5): DVKVTQSSRYLVKRTGEKVFLECVQDMDHENMFWYRQDPGLGLRLIYFSYDVKMKEKGDIPEGYSVSREKKERFSLILESASTNQTSMYLCASSFSPAGQETQYFGPGTRLLVL.

Many counts were recorded for this clonotype. The chain is built from TRBV7-2 and TRBJ2-7; maybe TRBD1 (5 bases). Germline CDR1 reads SGHTA; CDR2 reads FQGNSA. The CDR3 contains 15 residues. V shed 0 bases and J shed 0 bases, with 9 bases lying between them. The CDR3 DNA reads TGTGCCAGCAGCTTAGCCCGGACAAGCTCCTACGAGCAGTACTTC. Amino acids: CASSLARTSSYEQYF.

This clonotype was seen repeatedly, ten times or more. This rearrangement joins TRBV19 to TRBJ1-2; no definite D call. This CDR3 contains 14 residues. CDR1 is LNHDA, CDR2 SQIVND, per germline (reference sequence). V was clipped by 3 bases and J by 1 base, with 9 bases between them. As DNA, the CDR3 is TGTGCCAGTAGTATGGTGCCAGATAACTATGGCTACACCTTC. Amino acids: CASSMVPDNYGYTF.